The entry below gives a single TCR beta chain sequence along with its context. An end of the junction does not agree with germline; a read error may underlie this. Repertoires were generated with immunoSEQ multiplex PCR, while TCRdb's copy carries only in-frame clones and drops some. The sample lists around 220,000 clones; approximately 90% were seen once. The CDR3 sequence is 18 residues long. Looked up from germline, CDR1 is SGHNT and CDR2 is YYREEE (reference sequence). This specimen comes from a study of blood T cell repertoires in COVID-19. The chain recombines TRBV5-4 with TRBJ2-1; 7 bases line up with TRBD2. The sequenced material came from PBMCs or T cells enriched from blood (not recorded which). This clonotype was obtained from a woman aged 25 to 45 with acute COVID-19. DNA for the CDR3: TGTGCCAGCAGCCCCCCCTCGGGAGGCCAAAACCGTAGGAATGAGCGGTTCTTC. It encodes CASSPPSGGQNRRNERFF.